This entry is about one T cell receptor (beta chain). The data are from a study of cytomegalovirus exposure and HLA in healthy donors. CDR1 and CDR2 (germline): MNHEY, SMNVEV (reference sequence). There are 14 residues in the CDR3. V shed 8 bases and J shed 9 bases, with 20 bases lying between them. Primers for the PCR totalled 60 Vbeta and 13 Jbeta. Generated by immunoSEQ multiplex PCR, the TCRdb table keeps only in-frame clones and is missing some. The sample has approximately 100,000 clones, roughly 70% seen once. This clonotype originated in a male donor in good health and CMV-seronegative. The rearrangement uses TRBV27 and TRBJ1-5; no clear D gene. Sequencing was performed on PBMCs. The CDR3 protein is CASSNGGSPRPQHF. In DNA form, the CDR3 reads TGTGCCAGCTCCAATGGAGGCAGCCCTCGGCCCCAGCATTTT.